These 22 T cell receptor beta chains share one sample of origin, sequenced in a study of T cell responses to AZD1222 COVID-19 vaccine. Sequenced by immunoSEQ multiplex PCR; TCRdb stores in-frame clones only, minus some. This sample has approximately 120,000 clones; 89% occur once, and the top ten carry approximately 4.2%. The source material was peripheral blood, sampled on day 0 of AZD1222 vaccination. The receptors come from an adult in good health.

V and J are TRBV28 and TRBJ2-7; the match to TRBD2 covers 10 bases. The V segment lost 5 bases and the J segment 5 bases; nucleotides outside the gene matches: 15. This CDR3 comprises 17 residues. CDR1 and CDR2 (germline): MDHEN, SYDVKM. The CDR3 protein is CASSLERASGRTDEQYF. The CDR3 DNA sequence: TGTGCCAGCAGTCTAGAGAGGGCTAGCGGGAGAACGGACGAGCAGTACTTC.

The chain is built from TRBV10-3 and TRBJ2-3; D remains ambiguous. The germline gives CDR1 ENHRY, CDR2 SYGVKD. Trimming stripped 6 bases from V and 1 base from J, with 11 bases between. The CDR3 contains 14 residues. The CDR3 coding sequence is TGTGCCATCAGGGACCGTTCTCGCACAGATACGCAGTATTTT. Its protein product is CAIRDRSRTDTQYF.

V and J are TRBV9 and TRBJ1-1, with a possible D match to TRBD1 (6 bases). Looked up from germline, CDR1 is SGDLS and CDR2 is YYNGEE. Trimming shortened V by 4 bases and J by 2 bases, and 12 bases separated the two germline ends. There are 14 residues in the CDR3. CDR3 nucleotides: TGTGCCAGCAGCAGAGGGGGTATTAACACTGAAGCTTTCTTT. Protein: CASSRGGINTEAFF.

This sequence joins TRBV28 and TRBJ1-2; 8 bases agree with TRBD1. Germline V lookup: CDR1 MDHEN, CDR2 SYDVKM. The CDR3 is 14 amino acids. The ends lost 6 bases at V and 5 bases at J; junction bases unmatched: 8. The CDR3, as DNA: TGTGCCAGCAGCTTTGTAACAGGGGGATATGGCTACACCTTC. As protein: CASSFVTGGYGYTF.

The gene calls are TRBV24-1 and TRBJ2-4, with a weak D call TRBD1 (5 bases). The CDR3 sequence is 14 residues long. The germline CDR1 and CDR2 sequences are KGHDR and SFDVKD. V lost 4 bases and J 0 bases, leaving 6 bases between the germline ends. This chain's CDR3 is CATSEGAAKNIQYF. The CDR3 region has the DNA TGTGCCACCAGTGAAGGGGCAGCCAAAAACATTCAGTACTTC.

This chain joins TRBV5-1 and TRBJ1-2; a possible D gene is TRBD1 (5 bases). V was cut by 4 bases and J by 4 bases, with 17 bases left in between. Looked up from germline, CDR1 is SGHRS and CDR2 is YFSETQ. The CDR3 is 15 residues long. The CDR3 sequence is CASSPTMTVSYGYTF. The CDR3 bases are TGCGCCAGCAGCCCTACTATGACAGTTAGCTATGGCTACACCTTC.

The chain employs TRBV12-3 or TRBV12-4 and TRBJ2-2; 8 positions match TRBD2. CDR3 size: 12 residues. V lost 8 bases and J lost 7; bases outside the gene matches: 3. CDR3: CASRLAFGELFF. The DNA of the CDR3 is TGTGCCAGCCGACTAGCGTTCGGGGAGCTGTTTTTT.

The V call is TRBV10-1, the J call TRBJ1-1; perhaps TRBD1 as D (5 bases). The germline V and J ends were trimmed by 6 bases and 0 bases, with 11 bases remaining between them. The CDR3 runs 14 residues. Germline CDR1 is WNHNN and CDR2 is SYGVQD (reference sequence). The CDR3 loop reads CASRSGLLNTEAFF. DNA for the CDR3: TGCGCCAGCAGATCGGGACTCCTGAACACTGAAGCTTTCTTT.

J is TRBJ2-6 and V is TRBV9; 7 bases line up with TRBD2. Trimming at V came to 0 bases and at J to 3 bases, leaving 3 bases not matched to a gene. The CDR3 totals 16 residues. CDR1 and CDR2 (germline): SGDLS, YYNGEE. In DNA, the CDR3 is TGTGCCAGCAGCGTAGCTCCGGGAGGTGGGGCCAACGTCCTGACTTTC. Its translation: CASSVAPGGGANVLTF.

V and J are TRBV30 and TRBJ1-5, with D possibly matching TRBD1 (5 bases). The CDR3 has 16 residues. Per the germline V gene, CDR1 is GTSNPN and CDR2 is SVGIG (reference sequence). V lost 1 base and J lost 4, with 17 bases in between. The CDR3, as DNA: TGTGCCTGGAGTGAAGAAAGGGGAACGCGGAATCAGCCCCAGCATTTT. It yields the protein CAWSEERGTRNQPQHF.

The rearrangement links TRBV9 to TRBJ2-3; D not resolved. Germline CDR1 and CDR2: SGDLS and YYNGEE. The CDR3 has 12 residues. The V end was cut by 3 bases, the J end by 0 bases, with 2 bases between. This chain's CDR3 is CASSASTDTQYF. The CDR3 region has the DNA TGTGCCAGCAGCGCCAGCACAGATACGCAGTATTTT. Full variable domain (remainder filled in from reference TRBV9 and TRBJ2-3): DSGVTQTPKHLITATGQRVTLRCSPRSGDLSVYWYQQSLDQGLQFLIQYYNGEERAKGNILERFSAQQFPDLHSELNLSSLELGDSALYFCASSASTDTQYFGPGTRLTVL.

The rearrangement links TRBV3-1 (or the pseudogene TRBV3-2) to TRBJ1-2; tentative D call: TRBD1 (6 bases). V was pared by 10 bases and J by 7 bases, with 16 bases between. The CDR3 covers 12 residues. The germline V gene has CDR1 LGHDT and CDR2 YNNKEL (reference sequence). The CDR3 region is CATQNRVSGYTF. The CDR3 DNA sequence: TGTGCCACCCAAAACAGGGTCAGTGGCTACACCTTC.

The chain carries TRBV18 and TRBJ2-7, with TRBD1 as a possible D gene (6 bases). Trimming took off 3 bases at V and 5 bases at J, with 11 bases between the two ends. This CDR3 is 13 amino acids long. CDR1 is KGHSH and CDR2 is LQKENI in the germline V gene. For the CDR3, the DNA is TGTGCCAGCTCACCGGGCAGGGGTCACGAGCAGTACTTC. It is translated as CASSPGRGHEQYF.

In DNA form, the CDR3 reads TGTGCCAGCAGCGTTGCAGGGGTTGTAAACACCATATATTTT. Translating gives CASSVAGVVNTIYF. The chain employs TRBV9 and TRBJ1-3, with D possibly TRBD1 on 6 matching bases. V was pared by 2 bases and J by 6 bases, with 12 bases between. CDR1 SGDLS and CDR2 YYNGEE come from the germline V gene. The CDR3 is 14 amino acids.

The chain couples TRBV2 to TRBJ1-5; no firm D call. In germline, CDR1 is SNHLY, CDR2 FYNNEI. Trimming removed 7 bases from V and 3 bases from J, with 13 bases in between. This CDR3 is built from 14 residues. The CDR3 reads CASNIQVSNQPQHF. CDR3 DNA sequence: TGTGCCAGCAACATCCAGGTCTCCAATCAGCCCCAGCATTTT.

The chain employs TRBV5-4 and TRBJ1-6; D possibly corresponds to TRBD1 (5 bases). CDR3 length equals 18 residues. Deletions cut 0 bases from V and 0 bases from J, with 13 bases between. Looked up from germline, CDR1 is SGHNT and CDR2 is YYREEE (reference sequence). In DNA, the CDR3 is TGTGCCAGCAGCTTGGAACAGGTGGGCCCCTCCTATAATTCACCCCTCCACTTT. Translated, it gives CASSLEQVGPSYNSPLHF.

This rearrangement joins TRBV16 to TRBJ1-6; 9 positions match TRBD1. With 2 bases clipped from V and 1 base from J, the junction kept 9 bases outside the gene matches. The CDR3 spans 19 residues. Germline CDR1 and CDR2: KGHSY and FQNENV. CDR3 sequence: CASSQRGQQGASYNSPLHF. CDR3 DNA sequence: TGTGCCAGCAGCCAACGTGGCCAACAGGGGGCTTCCTATAATTCACCCCTCCACTTT.

The chain recombines TRBV4-2 with TRBJ2-3, with 8 positions matching TRBD2. The V segment lost 1 base and the J segment 2 bases; nucleotides outside the gene matches: 5. The CDR3 runs to 16 residues. The germline V gene encodes CDR1 LGHNA and CDR2 YNFKEQ. Written as DNA, the CDR3 is TGTGCCAGCAGCCAAGTTCAGCGGGGGTACACAGATACGCAGTATTTT. As protein: CASSQVQRGYTDTQYF.

The rearrangement uses TRBV4-1 and TRBJ2-1; TRBD1 matches 7 bases. This CDR3 is 16 amino acids long. Per germline, CDR1 MGHRA and CDR2 YSYEKL. The J segment lost 4 bases and the V segment lost 1 base, leaving 7 bases of the junction unmatched. The CDR3 bases are TGCGCCAGCAGCCAAGGTTGGACAGGTGAATACAATGAGCAGTTCTTC. Residues: CASSQGWTGEYNEQFF.

The chain is built from TRBV6-5 and TRBJ2-7; a weak D match, TRBD1 (6 bases). The CDR3 is 15 amino acids. Germline CDR1 reads MNHEY; CDR2 reads SVGAGI. Trimming took 0 bases from V and 3 from J, leaving 12 bases between them. CDR3 DNA sequence: TGTGCCAGCAGTTACTCGAGGACAGATTACTACGAGCAGTACTTC. It is translated as CASSYSRTDYYEQYF.

This clone was counted a few times. The chain combines TRBV2 with TRBJ2-7; 9 nucleotides agree with TRBD1. Germline V gene lookup returns CDR1 SNHLY and CDR2 FYNNEI. The CDR3 consists of 13 residues. With 4 bases clipped from V and 6 bases from J, the junction kept 4 bases outside the gene matches. The CDR3 protein is CASSGQGVGEQYF. The CDR3 nucleotides are TGTGCCAGCAGTGGACAGGGGGTTGGCGAGCAGTACTTC.

The V gene is TRBV7-3, the J gene TRBJ2-5; D is unresolved. CDR1 and CDR2 from the germline V gene are SGHTA and FQGTGA. The CDR3 loop spans 13 amino acids. The V end lost 5 bases, the J end lost 1 base, and 8 bases lay between the germline ends. The CDR3 loop reads CASSPSRQETQYF. CDR3 bases: TGTGCCAGCAGCCCCTCGCGCCAAGAGACCCAGTACTTC.